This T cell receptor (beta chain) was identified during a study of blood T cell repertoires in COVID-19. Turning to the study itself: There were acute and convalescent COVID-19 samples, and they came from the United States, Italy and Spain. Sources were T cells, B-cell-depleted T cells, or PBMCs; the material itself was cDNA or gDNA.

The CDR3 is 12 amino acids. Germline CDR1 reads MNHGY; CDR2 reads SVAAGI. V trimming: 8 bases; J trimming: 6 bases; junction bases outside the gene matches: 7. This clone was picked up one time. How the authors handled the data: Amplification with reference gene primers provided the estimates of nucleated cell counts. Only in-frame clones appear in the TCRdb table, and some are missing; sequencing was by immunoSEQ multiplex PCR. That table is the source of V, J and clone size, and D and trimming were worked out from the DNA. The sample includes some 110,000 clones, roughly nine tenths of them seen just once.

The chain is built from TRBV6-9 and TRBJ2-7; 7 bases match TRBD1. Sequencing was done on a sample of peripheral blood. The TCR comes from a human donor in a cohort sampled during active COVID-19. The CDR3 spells CASEKGAGEQYF. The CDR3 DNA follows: TGTGCCAGCGAAAAGGGGGCAGGCGAGCAGTACTTC.